A selection of T cell receptor beta chains follows, all from one sample in a study of molecular identifiers for immune sequencing clone quantification. TCRdb re-derived calls from the PCR reads in MiXCR, one entry per CDR3 protein. The data contain some 88,000 distinct CDR3 sequences, around 20% of them singletons. The sample was naive CD8+ T cells from blood, with Jurkat cell RNA spiked in. The receptors were sampled from a human donor in good health. Some libraries in this study had Jurkat cell RNA spiked in. Both conserved end residues are part of each CDR3. Each record gives: J gene, D gene, V gene, CDR3 length, clone size, CDR3 DNA, CDR3 protein. D genes are given only for firm matches. Where a row states a size, it is once, few, many or the class of an expanded clone; other rows omit it.

J: TRBJ1-5; D: NA; V: TRBV19; length: 17; size: few; DNA: TGTGCCAGTAGTATAGGGTCGGGGGACTATAGCAATCAGCCCCAGCATTTT; CDR3: CASSIGSGDYSNQPQHF
J: TRBJ2-1; D: NA; V: TRBV2; length: 14; size: many; DNA: TGTGCCAGCAGTCCGTTTGCGGGACACAATGAGCAGTTCTTC; CDR3: CASSPFAGHNEQFF
J: TRBJ2-5; D: NA; V: TRBV7-8; length: 11; size: many; DNA: TGTGCCAGCGAGGATACGGAGACCCAGTACTTC; CDR3: CASEDTETQYF
J: TRBJ2-5; D: NA; V: TRBV20-1; length: 14; size: many; DNA: TGCAGTGCTAGATTGTCGGACAGCCAAGAGACCCAGTACTTC; CDR3: CSARLSDSQETQYF
J: TRBJ2-7; D: NA; V: TRBV5-4; length: 14; size: few; DNA: TGTGCCAGCAGCTTTCGAGGGATTCCCCACGAGCAGTACTTC; CDR3: CASSFRGIPHEQYF
J: TRBJ2-3; D: NA; V: TRBV5-5; length: 17; size: many; DNA: TGTGCCAGCAGCTTGGAGCTAACAGGGATTAGAGTAGATACGCAGTATTTT; CDR3: CASSLELTGIRVDTQYF
J: TRBJ1-6; D: NA; V: TRBV4-3; length: 16; size: many; DNA: TGCGCCAGCAGCCAAGCCGACAGCTCCTATAATTCACCCCTCCACTTT; CDR3: CASSQADSSYNSPLHF
J: TRBJ2-3; D: NA; V: TRBV5-1; length: 15; size: many; DNA: TGCGCCAGCAGCCCGGGGACCGCCAGCACAGATACGCAGTATTTT; CDR3: CASSPGTASTDTQYF
J: TRBJ2-3; D: NA; V: TRBV20-1; length: 16; size: NA; DNA: TGCAGTGCTAGAGACCGGGCGGGGGCCACCTGGGATACGCAGTATTTT; CDR3: CSARDRAGATWDTQYF
J: TRBJ2-1; D: TRBD2; V: TRBV24-1; length: 17; size: NA; DNA: TGTGCCACCAGCGACCCACGACTAGCGGGAGCTTACGATGAGCAGTTCTTC; CDR3: CATSDPRLAGAYDEQFF
J: TRBJ1-1; D: NA; V: TRBV7-9; length: 16; size: few; DNA: TGTGCCAGCAGCCCACCAGTCTTAGGGGTGAACACTGAAGCTTTCTTT; CDR3: CASSPPVLGVNTEAFF
J: TRBJ2-7; D: NA; V: TRBV30; length: 10; size: many; DNA: TGTGCCTGGAGTGTTACTGAGCAGTACTTC; CDR3: CAWSVTEQYF
J: TRBJ1-1; D: NA; V: TRBV27; length: 15; size: many; DNA: TGTGCCAGCGGGAGACGGGACAATCTTAACACTGAAGCTTTCTTT; CDR3: CASGRRDNLNTEAFF
J: TRBJ2-1; D: NA; V: TRBV27; length: 15; size: NA; DNA: TGTGCCAGCAGTCCCACCTTTTCGGGAGCAAATGAGCAGTTCTTC; CDR3: CASSPTFSGANEQFF
J: TRBJ2-7; D: TRBD2; V: TRBV5-6; length: 18; size: NA; DNA: TGTGCCAGCAGCTCGCGGGGGACTAGCGGGACCCCTTCCTACGAGCAGTACTTC; CDR3: CASSSRGTSGTPSYEQYF
J: TRBJ2-3; D: NA; V: TRBV4-3; length: 16; size: many; DNA: TGCGCCAGCAGCCAGTCTAGCCGGGCAAGCACAGATACGCAGTATTTT; CDR3: CASSQSSRASTDTQYF
J: TRBJ2-3; D: NA; V: TRBV20-1; length: 14; size: many; DNA: TGCAGTGCTAGAGATTTCGCAGGAACAGATACGCAGTATTTT; CDR3: CSARDFAGTDTQYF
J: TRBJ2-2; D: NA; V: TRBV4-3; length: 14; size: many; DNA: TGCGCCAGCAGCCTGGACAGGAACACCGGGGAGCTGTTTTTT; CDR3: CASSLDRNTGELFF
J: TRBJ2-1; D: TRBD2; V: TRBV20-1; length: 16; size: NA; DNA: TGCAGTGCCCTGAAGGGGACTAGCGCCTCCTACAATGAGCAGTTCTTC; CDR3: CSALKGTSASYNEQFF
J: TRBJ2-2; D: TRBD1; V: TRBV2; length: 15; size: many; DNA: TGTGCCAGCAGGATGGCAGGGGGCCGAACCGGGGAGCTGTTTTTT; CDR3: CASRMAGGRTGELFF
J: TRBJ2-7; D: TRBD2; V: TRBV5-8; length: 16; size: many; DNA: TGTGCCAGCAGCGGATATAGCGGGGGACAAACCTACGAGCAGTACTTC; CDR3: CASSGYSGGQTYEQYF
J: TRBJ1-1; D: NA; V: TRBV6-5; length: 13; size: NA; DNA: TGTGCCAGCAGCCCCCCGGGACGCCGTGAAGCTTTCTTT; CDR3: CASSPPGRREAFF
J: TRBJ1-5; D: NA; V: TRBV7-9; length: 15; size: many; DNA: TGTGCCAGCAGCTTATTCACAGGGTCGGAGCAGCCCCAGCATTTT; CDR3: CASSLFTGSEQPQHF
J: TRBJ2-1; D: NA; V: TRBV5-1; length: 18; size: NA; DNA: TGCGCCAGCAGCTTAGCGGACGGTGGCGCAAGCTCCTACAATGAGCAGTTCTTC; CDR3: CASSLADGGASSYNEQFF
J: TRBJ1-4; D: TRBD1; V: TRBV18; length: 15; size: many; DNA: TGTGCCAGCTCACCACCGGGACAGCTTAATGAAAAACTGTTTTTT; CDR3: CASSPPGQLNEKLFF
J: TRBJ2-7; D: NA; V: TRBV20-1; length: 14; size: many; DNA: TGCAGTGCTAGAGGTCGGCACAGTTCGTACGAGCAGTACTTC; CDR3: CSARGRHSSYEQYF
J: TRBJ2-3; D: TRBD2; V: TRBV27; length: 15; size: many; DNA: TGTGCCAGCAGCCCACTAGCGGAGTACACAGATACGCAGTATTTT; CDR3: CASSPLAEYTDTQYF
J: TRBJ2-3; D: TRBD2; V: TRBV19; length: 14; size: many; DNA: TGTGCCAGTAGTACAAGCGGGGGATCGGATACGCAGTATTTT; CDR3: CASSTSGGSDTQYF
J: TRBJ2-1; D: TRBD1; V: TRBV2; length: 13; size: NA; DNA: TGTGCCAGCACTGCAGGGGGTTACAATGAGCAGTTCTTC; CDR3: CASTAGGYNEQFF
J: TRBJ2-3; D: NA; V: TRBV6-5; length: 15; size: many; DNA: TGTGCCAGCAGTTATAGGGCAGGGGGCACAGATACGCAGTATTTT; CDR3: CASSYRAGGTDTQYF
J: TRBJ2-7; D: NA; V: TRBV19; length: 13; size: few; DNA: TGTGCCAGTAGAGAACAGGGTCCCTCCGAGCAGTACTTC; CDR3: CASREQGPSEQYF
J: TRBJ1-4; D: NA; V: TRBV7-6; length: 15; size: NA; DNA: TGTGCCAGCAGCCCGCAGGGGTCAACTAATGAAAAACTGTTTTTT; CDR3: CASSPQGSTNEKLFF
J: TRBJ2-3; D: NA; V: TRBV5-1; length: 12; size: many; DNA: TGCGCCAGCAGCTTGGATGCAGATACGCAGTATTTT; CDR3: CASSLDADTQYF
J: TRBJ1-1; D: TRBD1; V: TRBV12-5; length: 15; size: NA; DNA: TGTGCTAGTGGTGCCGGACAGGGCGTGAACACTGAAGCTTTATTT; CDR3: CASGAGQGVNTEALF
J: TRBJ1-1; D: NA; V: TRBV9; length: 13; size: many; DNA: TGTGCCAGCAGCGTAGTGGCGGACACTGAAGCTTTCTTT; CDR3: CASSVVADTEAFF
J: TRBJ2-5; D: NA; V: TRBV28; length: 15; size: many; DNA: TGTGCCAGCACCCCTACGGACCTACTGAGAGAGACCCAGTACTTC; CDR3: CASTPTDLLRETQYF
J: TRBJ2-6; D: TRBD1; V: TRBV7-9; length: 17; size: many; DNA: TGTGCCAGCAGCTTTTGGACAGGGGGCACAGGGGCCAACGTCCTGACTTTC; CDR3: CASSFWTGGTGANVLTF
J: TRBJ1-5; D: NA; V: TRBV30; length: 19; size: NA; DNA: TGTGCCTGGAGTGTAACCGGGTGGGGACATCGGAATAGCAATCAGCCCCAGCATTTT; CDR3: CAWSVTGWGHRNSNQPQHF
J: TRBJ1-5; D: NA; V: TRBV6-2/TRBV6-3; length: 13; size: NA; DNA: TGTGCCAGCAGTGAGACGGGGAATCAGCCCCAGCATTTT; CDR3: CASSETGNQPQHF
J: TRBJ1-5; D: NA; V: TRBV30; length: 13; size: many; DNA: TGTGCCTGGAGTGTAGACTTTAAACAGCCCCAGCATTTT; CDR3: CAWSVDFKQPQHF
J: TRBJ2-7; D: TRBD1; V: TRBV27; length: 14; size: NA; DNA: TGTGCCAGCAGCCAAGCGGGACAGGGGTCGGAGCAGTGCTTC; CDR3: CASSQAGQGSEQCF